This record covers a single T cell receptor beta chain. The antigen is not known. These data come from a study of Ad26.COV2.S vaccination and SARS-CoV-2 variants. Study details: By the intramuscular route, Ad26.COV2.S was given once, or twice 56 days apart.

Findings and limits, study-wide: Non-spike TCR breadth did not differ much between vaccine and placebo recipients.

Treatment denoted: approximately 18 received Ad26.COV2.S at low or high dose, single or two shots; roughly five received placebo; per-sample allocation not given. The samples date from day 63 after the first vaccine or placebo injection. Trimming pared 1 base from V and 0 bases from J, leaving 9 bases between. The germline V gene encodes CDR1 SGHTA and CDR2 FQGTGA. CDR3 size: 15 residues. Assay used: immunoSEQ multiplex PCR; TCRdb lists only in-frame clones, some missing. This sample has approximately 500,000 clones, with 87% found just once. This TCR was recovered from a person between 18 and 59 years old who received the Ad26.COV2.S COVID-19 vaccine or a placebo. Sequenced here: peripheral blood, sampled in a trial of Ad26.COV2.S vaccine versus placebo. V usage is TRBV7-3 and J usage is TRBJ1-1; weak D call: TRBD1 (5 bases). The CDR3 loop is CASSLRGSLNTEAFF. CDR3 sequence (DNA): TGTGCCAGCAGCTTAAGGGGCAGTTTGAACACTGAAGCTTTCTTT. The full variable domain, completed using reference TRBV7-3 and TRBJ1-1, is GAGVSQTPSNKVTEKGKYVELRCDPISGHTALYWYRQSLGQGPEFLIYFQGTGAADDSGLPNDRFFAVRPEGSVSTLKIQRTERGDSAVYLCASSLRGSLNTEAFFGQGTRLTVV.